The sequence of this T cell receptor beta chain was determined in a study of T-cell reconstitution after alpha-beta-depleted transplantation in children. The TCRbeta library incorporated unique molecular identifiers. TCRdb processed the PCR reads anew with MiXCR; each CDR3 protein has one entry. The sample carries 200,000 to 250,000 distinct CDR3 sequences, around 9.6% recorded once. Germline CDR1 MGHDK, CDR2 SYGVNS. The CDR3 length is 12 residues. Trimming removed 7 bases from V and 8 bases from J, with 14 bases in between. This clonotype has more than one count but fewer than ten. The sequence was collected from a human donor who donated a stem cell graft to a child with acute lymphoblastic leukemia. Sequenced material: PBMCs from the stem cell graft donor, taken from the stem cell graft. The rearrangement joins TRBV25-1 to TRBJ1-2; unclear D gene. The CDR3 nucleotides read TGTGCCAGCACCACAGCTGATGGGGGCTACACCTTC. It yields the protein CASTTADGGYTF.